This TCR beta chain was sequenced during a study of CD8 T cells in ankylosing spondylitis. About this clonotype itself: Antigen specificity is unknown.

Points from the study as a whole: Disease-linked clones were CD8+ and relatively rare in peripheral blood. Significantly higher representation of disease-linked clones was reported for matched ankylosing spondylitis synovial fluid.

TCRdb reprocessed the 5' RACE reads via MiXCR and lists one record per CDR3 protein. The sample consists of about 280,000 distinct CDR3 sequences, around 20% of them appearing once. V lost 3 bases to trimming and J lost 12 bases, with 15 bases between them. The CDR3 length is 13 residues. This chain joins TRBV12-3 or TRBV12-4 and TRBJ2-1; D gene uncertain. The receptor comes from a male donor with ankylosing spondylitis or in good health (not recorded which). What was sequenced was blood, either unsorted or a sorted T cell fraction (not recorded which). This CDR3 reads CASSLERSRVQFF. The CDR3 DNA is TGTGCCAGCAGTTTGGAGCGATCTAGGGTGCAGTTCTTC.